This TCR beta chain emerged from a study of T cell clonality in common variable immunodeficiency. The study's findings and limits: In common variable immunodeficiency, TCR beta chains reportedly carried fewer deletions and N-nucleotide insertions. Compared with healthy controls, CVID subjects showed increased TCRbeta clonality, mostly in about a third. The cause of increased CVID clonality remains unclear without subpopulation sequencing.

This clone was seen only a few times. Its antigen is as yet unknown. Sequencing ends 3 residues short of the CDR3 end; the germline J gene provides the rest. Sequencing input was equivalent genomic DNA from CVID and controls. TCRdb keeps only in-frame clones here, not all; method: immunoSEQ multiplex PCR. Recorded here are fewer than 13,000 clones, none singletons. Germline V gives CDR1 SGHVS, CDR2 FNYEAQ. The CDR3 has 15 residues. V was trimmed by 5 bases and J by 5 bases, leaving 18 bases between them. The chain uses TRBV7-6 and TRBJ2-5; the D is unclear. This receptor was taken from a human donor with common variable immunodeficiency. The sequenced sample consisted of peripheral blood mononuclear cells. CDR3 residues: CASSLKTPKGETQYF. CDR3 DNA (partial): TGTGCCAGCAGCCTCAAGACCCCGAAAGGGGAGACC.